Below are 14 T cell receptor beta chains sequenced from a single sample in a study of CD8 T cells in Susac syndrome. Random hexamers were used to reverse transcribe 0.5 to 1 ug of RNA. MiXCR, applied by TCRdb to the immunoSEQ multiplex PCR reads, yields one record per CDR3 protein. The profile covers approximately 68,000 distinct CDR3 sequences, with roughly 95% appearing a single time and just under 0.4% taken by the ten largest. Sequencing was done on a sample of CD8+ T cells from PBMCs. The receptors were gathered from a human donor with multiple sclerosis.

V gene TRBV7-9 combines with J gene TRBJ2-1; D not resolved. V lost 7 bases and J 8 bases, leaving 12 bases between the germline ends. Germline V gene data show CDR1 as SEHNR and CDR2 as FQNEAQ (reference sequence). The CDR3 spans 12 residues. The CDR3 sequence is CASNPSRDEQFF. The CDR3 coding sequence is TGTGCCAGCAACCCAAGTAGGGATGAGCAGTTCTTC.

The V gene is TRBV5-1, the J gene TRBJ1-1; 10 bases agree with TRBD1. Germline trimming cut 6 bases from V and 3 bases from J; bases unmatched to any gene: 8. The CDR3 runs 15 residues. Germline CDR1 SGHRS, CDR2 YFSETQ. CDR3 nucleotide sequence: TGCGCCAGCAACCACGAGGACAGGGGGGACACTGAAGCTTTCTTT. Translation gives CASNHEDRGDTEAFF.

The chain recombines TRBV27 with TRBJ1-2; 11 bases match TRBD1. CDR1 MNHEY and CDR2 SMNVEV come from the germline V gene (reference sequence). CDR3 length: 14 amino acids. After removal of 2 bases from V and 6 bases from J, the junction contained 2 bases not matched to a gene. The CDR3 loop reads CASSLQDRGHGYTF. DNA of the CDR3: TGTGCCAGCAGTTTACAGGACAGGGGGCATGGCTACACCTTC.

This rearrangement joins TRBV27 to TRBJ2-3; 9 bases are shared with TRBD1. Per germline, CDR1 MNHEY and CDR2 SMNVEV (reference sequence). The CDR3 runs 16 residues. The ends lost 3 bases at V and 3 bases at J; junction bases unmatched: 7. The CDR3 nucleotides read TGTGCCAGCAGTTTCCGACAGGGGGTATGGACAGATACGCAGTATTTT. It yields the protein CASSFRQGVWTDTQYF.

The chain uses TRBV7-9 and TRBJ1-1; 10 bases fit TRBD1. The germline CDR1 and CDR2 sequences are SEHNR and FQNEAQ (reference sequence). Trimming at V came to 3 bases and at J to 5 bases, leaving 9 bases not matched to a gene. This CDR3 is 16 amino acids long. As DNA, the CDR3 is TGTGCCAGCAGCTTGAATGGTGGGACAGGGGATACTGAAGCTTTCTTT. This translates into CASSLNGGTGDTEAFF.

DNA of the CDR3: TGTGCCAGCAGTTTGACAGGGGGCACTGGAAACACCATATATTTT. This codes for CASSLTGGTGNTIYF. The chain carries TRBV6-5 and TRBJ1-3; 10 nucleotides line up with TRBD1. This CDR3 spans 15 amino acids. Germline V CDR1 and CDR2: MNHEY, SVGAGI. V dropped 4 bases and J dropped 2; count of bases not matched to a gene: 2.

This chain connects TRBV7-6 to TRBJ2-1; TRBD2 matches 13 bases. Germline CDR1 SGHVS, CDR2 FNYEAQ. The V segment lost 4 bases and the J segment 4 bases; nucleotides outside the gene matches: 7. CDR3 length: 17 residues. The CDR3 loop reads CASSSTSGGAFYNEQFF. The CDR3 DNA reads TGTGCCAGCAGCTCCACTAGCGGGGGGGCCTTTTACAATGAGCAGTTCTTC.

The chain carries TRBV5-1 and TRBJ1-2; D unresolved. This CDR3 region has 15 residues. Per the germline V gene, CDR1 is SGHRS and CDR2 is YFSETQ. The V gene lost 0 bases and the J gene lost 4 bases, with 13 bases spanning the gap. Here the CDR3 reads CASSLEGVDIYGYTF. The CDR3 DNA sequence: TGCGCCAGCAGCTTGGAGGGTGTGGATATCTATGGCTACACCTTC.

This chain connects TRBV11-2 to TRBJ2-7; 11 bases line up with TRBD2. Germline V CDR1 and CDR2: SGHAT, FQNNGV. The CDR3 is 14 amino acids. V trimming: 4 bases; J trimming: 6 bases; junction bases outside the gene matches: 5. The CDR3 protein is CASSYSGRAREQYF. CDR3 nucleotide sequence: TGTGCCAGCAGCTATAGCGGGAGGGCCCGCGAGCAGTACTTC.

V usage is TRBV27 and J usage is TRBJ2-7; TRBD2 matches at 8 bases. CDR1 and CDR2 (germline): MNHEY, SMNVEV (reference sequence). The CDR3 spans 16 residues. V gave up 6 bases and J gave up 2 bases; unmatched junction bases: 12. The CDR3 spells CASSHLGAGGTYEQYF. The CDR3 nucleotides are TGTGCCAGCAGCCACCTAGGGGCGGGAGGAACCTACGAGCAGTACTTC.

The CDR3 here is CASSWTDAYNEQFF. Written as DNA, the CDR3 is TGTGCCAGCAGCTGGACAGACGCCTACAATGAGCAGTTCTTC. V usage is TRBV2 and J usage is TRBJ2-1, with D perhaps matching TRBD1 (6 bases). Trimming shortened V by 6 bases and J by 2 bases, and 11 bases separated the two germline ends. Germline loops: CDR1 SNHLY, CDR2 FYNNEI. This CDR3 is built from 14 residues.

The rearrangement uses TRBV9 and TRBJ2-3; 7 positions match TRBD1. The J segment lost 3 bases and the V segment lost 4 bases, leaving 5 bases of the junction unmatched. Germline assignment: CDR1 SGDLS and CDR2 YYNGEE. This CDR3 is built from 14 residues. The CDR3, as DNA: TGTGCCAGCAGCCCCCCGGACAGGACAGATACGCAGTATTTT. Translating gives CASSPPDRTDTQYF.

The V and J genes are TRBV27 and TRBJ1-2; D may be TRBD1 (6 bases). Trimming pared 8 bases from V and 8 bases from J, leaving 15 bases between. The CDR3 sequence is 12 residues long. Germline V lookup: CDR1 MNHEY, CDR2 SMNVEV (reference sequence). The CDR3 region is CASVGGGSGYTF. The CDR3 nucleotides read TGTGCCAGCGTTGGCGGGGGCTCGGGCTACACCTTC.

The V and J genes are TRBV30 and TRBJ1-2; 8 nucleotides agree with TRBD1. CDR1 is GTSNPN and CDR2 is SVGIG in the germline V gene (reference sequence). The CDR3 contains 14 residues. V was pared by 2 bases and J by 4 bases, with 6 bases of the junction left unmatched. The CDR3 spells CAWSPAGGTYGYTF. The CDR3 nucleotides are TGTGCCTGGAGTCCTGCAGGGGGCACCTATGGCTACACCTTC.